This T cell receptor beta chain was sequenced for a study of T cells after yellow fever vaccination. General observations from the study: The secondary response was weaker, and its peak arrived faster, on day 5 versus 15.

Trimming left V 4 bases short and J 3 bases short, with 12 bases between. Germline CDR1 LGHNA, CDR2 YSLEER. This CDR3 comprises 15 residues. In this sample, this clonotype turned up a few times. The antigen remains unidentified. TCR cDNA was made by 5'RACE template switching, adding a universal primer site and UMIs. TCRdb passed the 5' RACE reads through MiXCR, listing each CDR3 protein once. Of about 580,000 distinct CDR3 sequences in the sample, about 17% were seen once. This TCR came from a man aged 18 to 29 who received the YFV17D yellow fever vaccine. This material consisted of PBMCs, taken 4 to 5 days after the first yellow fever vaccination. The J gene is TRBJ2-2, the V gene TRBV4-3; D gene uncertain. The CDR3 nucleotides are TGCGCCAGCAGCCGAGAGAGGACCTACACCGGGGAGCTGTTTTTT. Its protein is CASSRERTYTGELFF.